This T cell receptor (beta chain) was recorded in a study of shared clonotypes between healthy human individuals. Sequenced by immunoSEQ multiplex PCR; TCRdb stores in-frame clones only, minus some. This sample has around 600,000 clones, with 85% to 95% found just once. CDR1 SGDLS and CDR2 YYNGEE come from the germline V gene. This CDR3 contains 13 residues. The V gene end was trimmed by 3 bases and the J gene end by 16 bases; junction bases not matched to a gene: 8. Naivety among CD8 cells was defined by CD45RO negativity and positive CCR7 selection, thereby excluding terminally differentiated effector memory CD45RA+ cells.

This TCR came from a woman aged 25 to 39 in good health. Sequencing input: naive CD8+ T cells sorted from blood. The rearrangement uses TRBV9 and TRBJ2-1; the match to TRBD2 covers 12 bases. The DNA for the CDR3 is TGTGCCAGCAGCGGCGGACTAGCGGGATTACGATTCTTC. As protein: CASSGGLAGLRFF.